Listed below are T cell receptor beta chains from one sample, sequenced in a study of T cell responses to AZD1222 COVID-19 vaccine. TCRdb's copy holds only in-frame clones and misses some; the assay was immunoSEQ multiplex PCR. The sample records roughly 100,000 clones, 89% being singletons. The sequences come from peripheral blood, collected on day 0 of AZD1222 vaccination. The receptor source for this set is an adult in good health. CDR3s include the opening cysteine and the closing phenylalanine or tryptophan. The D gene is left open where the match is weak. The size entry is marked missing in some rows and otherwise reads once, few, many or a size class.

clone size | J gene | V gene | D gene | CDR3 DNA | CDR3 protein
NA | TRBJ2-1 | TRBV6-4 | TRBD2 | TGTGCCAGCAGTGACTCTAGCGGGGGGGCCAATGAGCAGTTCTTC | CASSDSSGGANEQFF
NA | TRBJ2-1 | TRBV18 | NA | TGTGCCAGCTCACCGGGCAGGGGTGGCTCTTACAATGAGCAGTTCTTC | CASSPGRGGSYNEQFF
NA | TRBJ1-5 | TRBV19 | TRBD1 | TGTGCCAGTAGTATAGGTAGACAGGGGCGGGAGCCCCAGCATTTT | CASSIGRQGREPQHF
NA | TRBJ1-4 | TRBV29-1 | NA | TGCAGCGTACCCGCACCGGGGAGGCAAGCCGATCGCCTGTTTTTT | CSVPAPGRQADRLFF
NA | TRBJ2-7 | TRBV27 | TRBD1 | TGTGCCAGCAGTTCTCGGACAGGGCCCTCCTACGAGCAGTACTTC | CASSSRTGPSYEQYF
NA | TRBJ2-7 | TRBV20-1 | TRBD2 | TGCAGTGCCAACGGGAGGCGTAGGCAGTACTTC | CSANGRRRQYF
once | TRBJ2-7 | TRBV6-5 | TRBD1 | TGTGCCAGCAGTTATGCGGGACAGGGGGCCTACGAGCAGTACTTC | CASSYAGQGAYEQYF
NA | TRBJ1-1 | TRBV7-2 | TRBD1 | TGTGCCAGCAGCTTAGCGGGCGGGACAGCTTACACTGAAGCTTTCTTT | CASSLAGGTAYTEAFF
NA | TRBJ2-7 | TRBV18 | TRBD1 | TGTGCCAGCTCACCATTGAATTCCGGGACAGGGTCCGCCGAGCAGTACTTC | CASSPLNSGTGSAEQYF
NA | TRBJ2-1 | TRBV12-5 | NA | TGTGCTAGTGGTTTAATCTACTATCTGTCAGGCTCTCCGAGTGAGCAGTTCTTC | CASGLIYYLSGSPSEQFF
NA | TRBJ2-2 | TRBV5-4 | NA | TGTGCCAGCAGCTTGGATTCGGGACAGAACACCGGGGAGCTGTTTTTT | CASSLDSGQNTGELFF
NA | TRBJ2-3 | TRBV4-1 | TRBD2 | TGCGCCAGCAGCCAGAAAACCGGACTAGCGGGGGGATCAGATACGCAGTATTTT | CASSQKTGLAGGSDTQYF
NA | TRBJ2-3 | TRBV2 | NA | TGTGCCAGCAGTGGACAGTTCACAGATACGCAGTATTTT | CASSGQFTDTQYF
NA | TRBJ1-3 | TRBV6-1 | NA | TGTGCCAGCAGTGATTGGGGGCTTACCTCTGGAAACACCATATATTTT | CASSDWGLTSGNTIYF
NA | TRBJ1-2 | TRBV5-8 | NA | TGTGCCAGCAGTCAGAACTATGGCTACACCTTC | CASSQNYGYTF
NA | TRBJ1-1 | TRBV6-5 | NA | TGTGCCACCACTATGGGAGACCCGAACACTGAAGCTTTCTTT | CATTMGDPNTEAFF
NA | TRBJ1-6 | TRBV2 | NA | TGTGCCAGCACCCCCGTGGGGAGCGCGGCAAGAAAACTCCACTTT | CASTPVGSAARKLHF
NA | TRBJ1-1 | TRBV28 | TRBD1 | TGTGCCACCCGGGACAGGGGCACTGAAGCTTTCTTT | CATRDRGTEAFF
NA | TRBJ2-3 | TRBV30 | NA | TGTGCCTGGAGTTTGGAGACAGGCAGCACAGATACGCAGTATTTT | CAWSLETGSTDTQYF
once | TRBJ1-1 | TRBV4-1 | TRBD1 | TGCGCCAGCAGCCGGGGACAGGTGGGCATGAACACTGAAGCTTTCTTT | CASSRGQVGMNTEAFF
NA | TRBJ1-3 | TRBV11-2 | NA | TGTGCCAGCAGCTTCGGTCGGAACACCATATATTTT | CASSFGRNTIYF
NA | TRBJ1-4 | TRBV30 | TRBD1 | TGTGCCTGGAGAGAGACAGGGAATGAAAAACTGTTTTTT | CAWRETGNEKLFF
few | TRBJ1-1 | TRBV15 | NA | TGTGCCACCAGCAGAGATGGAGGCTACACTGAAGCTTTCTTT | CATSRDGGYTEAFF
NA | TRBJ1-1 | TRBV30 | NA | TGTGCCTGGAGTTGGGACGAAGAAGCTTTCTTT | CAWSWDEEAFF
many | TRBJ2-1 | TRBV7-2 | NA | TGTGCCAGCAGCTTGTTCGGAGGGTCAAACGACAATGAGCAGTTCTTC | CASSLFGGSNDNEQFF
once | TRBJ1-1 | TRBV6-5 | NA | TGTGCCAGTGACGGACAGACTAACACTGAAGCTTTCTTT | CASDGQTNTEAFF
NA | TRBJ2-3 | TRBV12-3/TRBV12-4 | NA | TGTGCCAGCAGCCTACTTCCGGCAGATACGCAGTATTTT | CASSLLPADTQYF
NA | TRBJ1-1 | TRBV29-1 | TRBD1 | TGCAGCGTGGAGAGACAGGGGAACACTGAAGCTTTCTTT | CSVERQGNTEAFF
NA | TRBJ2-3 | TRBV9 | NA | TGTGCCAGCAGCGTATTCGTCCGCGATACGCAGTATTTT | CASSVFVRDTQYF
NA | TRBJ1-2 | TRBV6-4 | NA | TGTGCCAGCATGCCCCTGGGGGGCTATGGCTACACCTTC | CASMPLGGYGYTF
NA | TRBJ2-2 | TRBV27 | NA | TGTGCCAGCAGTCCCCTGGGGGGGGGCGCTCGGACCGGGGAGCTGTTTTTT | CASSPLGGGARTGELFF
NA | TRBJ1-5 | TRBV30 | NA | TGTGCCTGGAGTGGACGCAATCAGCCCCAGCATTTT | CAWSGRNQPQHF
NA | TRBJ1-4 | TRBV4-3 | NA | TGCGCCAGCAGCCAAGAGTGGCAGGGGTGGGAAAAACTGTTTTTT | CASSQEWQGWEKLFF
NA | TRBJ1-2 | TRBV2 | NA | TGTGCCAGCAGTGTAGGGGCGAGCGGCTACACCTTC | CASSVGASGYTF
NA | TRBJ1-1 | TRBV19 | NA | TGTGCCAGTAGTACCCAACAAGGGAACACTGAAGCTTTCTTT | CASSTQQGNTEAFF
NA | TRBJ2-4 | TRBV5-4 | NA | TGTGCCAGCAGCTCGGCTAATATAGCCAAAAACATTCAGTACTTC | CASSSANIAKNIQYF
NA | TRBJ2-7 | TRBV5-1 | TRBD1 | TGCGCCAGCAGCTTAAGACAGGGGGTCTCGGTCGAGCAGTACTTC | CASSLRQGVSVEQYF
NA | TRBJ1-1 | TRBV7-9 | NA | TGTGCCAGCCCTTTGGCGGTGATGAACACTGAAGCTTTCTTT | CASPLAVMNTEAFF
NA | TRBJ1-2 | TRBV10-3 | NA | TGTGCCATCAGTGAGTCGATAGGCTATGGCTACACCTTC | CAISESIGYGYTF
once | TRBJ1-2 | TRBV5-1 | TRBD1 | TGCGCCAGCAGCCTAGGGGACAGGGCAATCAGCTATGGCTACACCTTC | CASSLGDRAISYGYTF
once | TRBJ1-2 | TRBV9 | NA | TGTGCCAGCAGGAGCGATGTGGGGGCAGCCTATGGCTACACCTTC | CASRSDVGAAYGYTF
NA | TRBJ1-5 | TRBV19 | TRBD1 | TGTGCCAGTAACCCGACAGGGCCTCAGCCCCAGCATTTT | CASNPTGPQPQHF
NA | TRBJ2-5 | TRBV5-5 | TRBD1 | TGTGCCAGCAGCAACCCTAAGACAGGGTCAGAGACCCAGTACTTC | CASSNPKTGSETQYF